Presented here are 27 T cell receptor beta chains from one specimen sequenced in a study of cytomegalovirus exposure and HLA in healthy donors. The PCR contained 60 Vbeta and 13 Jbeta primers. Repertoires were generated with immunoSEQ multiplex PCR, while TCRdb's copy carries only in-frame clones and drops some. The sample holds 72,000 or so clones, around two thirds seen once. Sample: PBMCs. The receptors derive from a human donor in good health.

This clone was detected only once. V is TRBV15 and J is TRBJ2-5, with a possible D match to TRBD1 (6 bases). V was pared by 1 base and J by 0 bases, with 12 bases between. This CDR3 spans 16 amino acids. Germline lookup yields CDR1 LNHNV and CDR2 YYDKDF (reference sequence). For the CDR3, the DNA is TGTGCCACCAGCAGAGGGGAAGGGGGTGACCAAGAGACCCAGTACTTC. It is translated as CATSRGEGGDQETQYF.

V and J are TRBV7-8 and TRBJ2-1, with 9 bases identical to TRBD1. Germline V gives CDR1 SGHVS, CDR2 FQNEAQ. This CDR3 has 14 residues. V trimming: 5 bases; J trimming: 8 bases; junction bases outside the gene matches: 7. CDR3 region: CASSLGQGFDEQFF. The CDR3 DNA reads TGTGCCAGCAGCCTGGGACAGGGATTTGATGAGCAGTTCTTC.

The V and J genes are TRBV6-5 and TRBJ2-2; 9 bases are a match to TRBD1. J was trimmed by 6 bases and V by 6 bases; bases with no gene match: 8. Germline lookup yields CDR1 MNHEY and CDR2 SVGAGI. The CDR3 sequence is 15 residues long. CDR3 in DNA: TGTGCCAGCAGCCTACAGGGGGCGGCCGCCGGGGAGCTGTTTTTT. Amino acids: CASSLQGAAAGELFF.

The chain is built from TRBV2 and TRBJ1-1, with D unclear. V gave up 7 bases and J gave up 0 bases, with 9 bases separating them. CDR1 and CDR2 (germline): SNHLY, FYNNEI. The CDR3 spans 13 residues. The CDR3 sequence is CASNYVVNTEAFF. CDR3 DNA: TGTGCCAGCAACTATGTAGTGAACACTGAAGCTTTCTTT.

The genes are TRBV9 and TRBJ2-2; 7 bases agree with TRBD2. This CDR3 spans 16 amino acids. Germline V gives CDR1 SGDLS, CDR2 YYNGEE. The trim removed 4 bases at V and 1 base at J, leaving 7 bases unmatched. The CDR3 protein is CASSSPSGGNTGELFF. The CDR3 nucleotides read TGTGCCAGCAGCTCGCCTAGCGGTGGGAACACCGGGGAGCTGTTTTTT. The variable domain in full, completed from reference TRBV9 and TRBJ2-2, reads DSGVTQTPKHLITATGQRVTLRCSPRSGDLSVYWYQQSLDQGLQFLIQYYNGEERAKGNILERFSAQQFPDLHSELNLSSLELGDSALYFCASSSPSGGNTGELFFGEGSRLTVL.

This clone was seen a few times. V usage is TRBV7-9 and J usage is TRBJ1-2; D is unclear. Germline-derived CDR1 and CDR2 are SEHNR and FQNEAQ (reference sequence). This CDR3 has 11 amino acids. Deletions cut 1 base from V and 13 bases from J, with 10 bases between. The CDR3 spells CASSLDRTPTF. The CDR3 DNA sequence: TGTGCCAGCAGCTTAGACAGAACCCCCACCTTC. Supplemented by reference TRBV7-9 and TRBJ1-2, the full variable domain reads DTGVSQNPRHKITKRGQNVTFRCDPISEHNRLYWYRQTLGQGPEFLTYFQNEAQLEKSRLLSDRFSAERPKGSFSTLEIQRTEQGDSAMYLCASSLDRTPTFGSGTRLTVV.

The chain is built from TRBV27 and TRBJ2-7; 9 positions match TRBD1. The germline V gene has CDR1 MNHEY and CDR2 SMNVEV (reference sequence). The CDR3 contains 14 residues. V dropped 6 bases and J dropped 3; count of bases not matched to a gene: 6. Written as DNA, the CDR3 is TGTGCCAGCAGCTTAACAGGGGGCTACTACGAGCAGTACTTC. Translating it yields CASSLTGGYYEQYF.

The rearrangement uses TRBV6-1 and TRBJ2-2, with D hard to call. V lost 11 bases and J 6 bases, leaving 19 bases between the germline ends. This CDR3 spans 14 amino acids. CDR1 and CDR2 from the germline V gene are MNHNS and SASEGT. CDR3 coding DNA: TGTGCCGTCTTAACGGTTCCCCGGGCCGGGGAGCTGTTTTTT. This gives the protein CAVLTVPRAGELFF.

The chain combines TRBV5-1 with TRBJ2-7, with 7 bases aligning to TRBD1. Germline loops: CDR1 SGHRS, CDR2 YFSETQ. The CDR3 is made up of 16 amino acids. After removal of 0 bases from V and 2 bases from J, the junction contained 8 bases not matched to a gene. The CDR3 nucleotides read TGCGCCAGCAGCTTGGGGGGCGACAGGGCTCCCTACGAGCAGTACTTC. Encoded protein: CASSLGGDRAPYEQYF.

The gene calls are TRBV28 and TRBJ1-5; D call uncertain. CDR1 is MDHEN and CDR2 is SYDVKM in the germline V gene. Trimming took off 5 bases at V and 4 bases at J, with 15 bases between the two ends. The length of the CDR3 is 15 residues. In DNA form, the CDR3 reads TGTGCCAGCAGTCAGGCTCTGGTCGTAAATCAGCCCCAGCATTTT. Its translation: CASSQALVVNQPQHF. The full variable domain, rest sourced from reference TRBV28 and TRBJ1-5, is DVKVTQSSRYLVKRTGEKVFLECVQDMDHENMFWYRQDPGLGLRLIYFSYDVKMKEKGDIPEGYSVSREKKERFSLILESASTNQTSMYLCASSQALVVNQPQHFGDGTRLSIL.

The gene calls are TRBV29-1 and TRBJ1-4, with D possibly being TRBD1 (5 bases). The V end lost 6 bases, the J end lost 8 bases, and 22 bases lay between the germline ends. The CDR3 sequence is 15 residues long. Looked up from germline, CDR1 is SQVTM and CDR2 is ANQGSEA. DNA for the CDR3: TGCAGCGTGGGGCGGGGCGCAGGGCATGACGAAAAACTGTTTTTT. Its protein product is CSVGRGAGHDEKLFF.

As DNA, the CDR3 is TGTGCCAGCAGTTCACGGGGCTACGAGCAGTACTTC. This sequence encodes CASSSRGYEQYF. The V call is TRBV6-1, the J call TRBJ2-7; D is perhaps TRBD2 (5 bases). This CDR3 is 12 amino acids long. V lost 5 bases, J lost 3 bases, and 8 bases lay in between. Germline-derived CDR1 and CDR2 are MNHNS and SASEGT.

The chain joins TRBV25-1 to TRBJ2-6; perhaps TRBD2 as D (6 bases). Per germline, CDR1 MGHDK and CDR2 SYGVNS. The CDR3 contains 16 residues. Trimming left V 1 base short and J 1 base short, with 8 bases between. The CDR3 protein is CASSESRESGANVLTF. The CDR3 DNA reads TGTGCCAGCAGTGAATCACGGGAGTCTGGGGCCAACGTCCTGACTTTC.

This chain links TRBV19 with TRBJ1-2; 7 nucleotides agree with TRBD1. From germline, CDR1 is LNHDA and CDR2 SQIVND (reference sequence). The CDR3 totals 15 residues. The J segment lost 6 bases and the V segment lost 5 bases, leaving 12 bases of the junction unmatched. CDR3 loop: CASSARRDSPDGYTF. CDR3 in DNA: TGTGCCAGTAGTGCACGCCGGGACAGTCCCGATGGCTACACCTTC.

The CDR3 DNA is TGTGCCAGCAGCTCGGGACTCGGATCAAACATTCAGTACTTC. Protein sequence: CASSSGLGSNIQYF. This rearrangement joins TRBV7-3 to TRBJ2-4; possibly TRBD2 for D (6 bases). Germline CDR1 reads SGHTA; CDR2 reads FQGTGA. CDR3 size: 14 residues. Trimming took 4 bases from V and 6 from J, leaving 13 bases between them.

CDR3 protein: CASSFRDIHNEQFF. The CDR3 nucleotides read TGCGCCAGCAGCTTCCGGGACATCCACAATGAGCAGTTCTTC. The chain recombines TRBV5-1 with TRBJ2-1, with a weak D call TRBD1 (6 bases). CDR1 and CDR2 from the germline V gene are SGHRS and YFSETQ. V was shortened by 2 bases and J by 5 bases, with 11 bases between the two germline ends. The CDR3 covers 14 residues.

V gene TRBV9 combines with J gene TRBJ1-5, with D perhaps TRBD1 (6 bases). The CDR3 extends over 14 amino acids. V was pared by 3 bases and J by 2 bases, with 9 bases between. From germline, CDR1 is SGDLS and CDR2 YYNGEE. The CDR3 bases are TGTGCCAGCAGCGAGGGGGAACGCAATCAGCCCCAGCATTTT. Its translation: CASSEGERNQPQHF. Drawing the rest from reference TRBV9 and TRBJ1-5, the complete variable domain is DSGVTQTPKHLITATGQRVTLRCSPRSGDLSVYWYQQSLDQGLQFLIQYYNGEERAKGNILERFSAQQFPDLHSELNLSSLELGDSALYFCASSEGERNQPQHFGDGTRLSIL.

In this sample, this clone turned up a few times. This chain joins TRBV28 and TRBJ1-5, with 9 nucleotides matching TRBD1. This CDR3 comprises 15 residues. J was trimmed by 7 bases and V by 5 bases; bases with no gene match: 9. Germline loops: CDR1 MDHEN, CDR2 SYDVKM. CDR3 loop: CASSPTTGGGQPQHF. The CDR3 region has the DNA TGTGCCAGCAGTCCGACCACAGGGGGCGGACAGCCCCAGCATTTT.

This clone was seen only a few times. The chain employs TRBV6-1 and TRBJ1-1; a weak D match, TRBD1 (6 bases). This CDR3 comprises 14 residues. Germline CDR1 and CDR2: MNHNS and SASEGT. The V end was cut by 6 bases, the J end by 1 base, with 12 bases between. The CDR3 DNA is TGTGCCAGCAGAATGGGGGGGCAGAACACTGAAGCTTTCTTT. As protein: CASRMGGQNTEAFF.

This clone was observed a single time. DNA for the CDR3: TGTGCCAGCAGGCGGGAGGTGTCTTACTACGAGCAGTACTTC. Amino acid sequence: CASRREVSYYEQYF. This chain uses TRBV2 with TRBJ2-7; 8 positions match TRBD2. Germline loops: CDR1 SNHLY, CDR2 FYNNEI. The CDR3 covers 14 residues. V trimming: 6 bases; J trimming: 3 bases; junction bases outside the gene matches: 7. Drawing the rest from reference TRBV2 and TRBJ2-7, the complete variable domain is EPEVTQTPSHQVTQMGQEVILRCVPISNHLYFYWYRQILGQKVEFLVSFYNNEISEKSEIFDDQFSVERPDGSNFTLKIRSTKLEDSAMYFCASRREVSYYEQYFGPGTRLTVT.

This clone was seen only a few times. The CDR3 DNA is TGTGCCAGCAGCGACTGGACAGGGACCTCACCCCTCCACTTT. Its protein is CASSDWTGTSPLHF. This sequence joins TRBV9 and TRBJ1-6; the match to TRBD1 covers 8 bases. The V gene end was trimmed by 3 bases and the J gene end by 10 bases; junction bases not matched to a gene: 6. From germline, CDR1 is SGDLS and CDR2 YYNGEE. The CDR3 is made up of 14 amino acids.

This chain connects TRBV29-1 to TRBJ2-2, with TRBD1 matching 9 bases. Germline assignment: CDR1 SQVTM and CDR2 ANQGSEA. The ends lost 7 bases at V and 6 bases at J; junction bases unmatched: 9. The CDR3 contains 14 residues. Here the CDR3 DNA reads TGCAGCGCGGACAGGGGATATGGCGCCGGGGAGCTGTTTTTT. It specifies CSADRGYGAGELFF.

This chain joins TRBV6-5 and TRBJ2-1; weak D call: TRBD1 (5 bases). Germline V lookup: CDR1 MNHEY, CDR2 SVGAGI. This CDR3 comprises 15 residues. The V gene lost 6 bases and the J gene lost 0 bases, with 12 bases spanning the gap. As DNA, the CDR3 is TGTGCCAGCAGACTGACAGAGAGCTCCTACAATGAGCAGTTCTTC. It is translated as CASRLTESSYNEQFF.

The chain combines TRBV11-2 with TRBJ2-7; 13 positions match TRBD2. The CDR3 runs to 17 residues. CDR1 is SGHAT and CDR2 is FQNNGV in the germline V gene. J was trimmed by 0 bases and V by 2 bases; bases with no gene match: 4. The CDR3 DNA follows: TGTGCCAGCAGCTTAATTCGGACTAGCGGGAGCTCCTACGAGCAGTACTTC. Protein product: CASSLIRTSGSSYEQYF.

This clone was picked up a small number of times. The V call is TRBV5-4, the J call TRBJ1-4; no clear D. The CDR3 length is 13 residues. Deletions cut 0 bases from V and 5 bases from J, with 5 bases between. Germline V gene lookup returns CDR1 SGHNT and CDR2 YYREEE (reference sequence). The DNA for the CDR3 is TGTGCCAGCAGCTTGGAAGCGAATGAAAAACTGTTTTTT. Its protein is CASSLEANEKLFF.

J is TRBJ2-3 and V is TRBV7-3; 7 bases align to TRBD1. The CDR3 consists of 15 residues. Germline CDR1 SGHTA, CDR2 FQGTGA. J was trimmed by 2 bases and V by 5 bases; bases with no gene match: 7. CDR3 nucleotides: TGTGCCAGCAGCCCCCAAGGGGGCTACACAGATACGCAGTATTTT. It yields the protein CASSPQGGYTDTQYF.

The chain links TRBV20-1 to TRBJ2-7; D not resolved. Germline CDR1 DFQATT, CDR2 SNEGSKA (reference sequence). CDR3 length equals 11 residues. Trimming pared 0 bases from V and 3 bases from J, leaving 3 bases between. The CDR3 DNA sequence: TGCAGTGCTAGAGACTACTACGAGCAGTACTTC. Translation gives CSARDYYEQYF.